This TCR beta chain is from a study of CD8 T cells in Susac syndrome. cDNA came from about 0.5 to 1 ug RNA primed by random hexamers. TCRdb redid the calling of the immunoSEQ multiplex PCR reads with MiXCR, one entry per CDR3 protein. The table has 150,000 to 200,000 distinct CDR3 sequences, 95% seen once. The CDR3 runs 13 residues. Germline trimming cut 6 bases from V and 3 bases from J; bases unmatched to any gene: 6. From germline, CDR1 is DFQATT and CDR2 SNEGSKA (reference sequence). The sequencing sample was made of CD8+ T cells from PBMCs. The chain links TRBV20-1 to TRBJ1-1; TRBD1 matches at 8 bases. The clonotype originates from a human donor with Susac syndrome. Here the CDR3 DNA reads TGCAGTGCGACCACGACAGGGGACACTGAAGCTTTCTTT. It is translated as CSATTTGDTEAFF.